A selection of T cell receptor beta chains follows, all from one sample in a study of metastatic and nonmetastatic thyroid tumors. TCRdb re-analyzed the PCR reads using MiXCR. The repertoire includes tens of thousands of clones, 22% of them detected once, and over 3% sits in the top ten. The specimen sequenced was blood. These receptors were taken from a male donor with papillary thyroid cancer or a benign thyroid nodule (not recorded which). Some clones in this sample may be carry-over from other donors' samples. CDR3s include the opening cysteine and the closing phenylalanine or tryptophan. The order of the fields is J gene, clone size, V gene, CDR3 protein. The size entry is marked missing in some rows and otherwise reads once, few, many or a size class.

J gene: TRBJ2-1
clone size: many
V gene: TRBV29-1
CDR3 protein: CSVGYWREGHYNEQFF

J gene: TRBJ2-2
clone size: -
V gene: TRBV11-3
CDR3 protein: CASSLSGTANTGELFF

J gene: TRBJ2-7
clone size: many
V gene: TRBV15
CDR3 protein: CATSRVGLGAEQYF

J gene: TRBJ2-6
clone size: -
V gene: TRBV2
CDR3 protein: CASSEETSGANVLTF

J gene: TRBJ2-1
clone size: few
V gene: TRBV12-3/TRBV12-4
CDR3 protein: CASSPKSWVGEQFF

J gene: TRBJ2-7
clone size: -
V gene: TRBV18
CDR3 protein: CASSRTENTYEQYF

J gene: TRBJ1-1
clone size: many
V gene: TRBV12-3/TRBV12-4
CDR3 protein: CASSPGGTGTTEAFF

J gene: TRBJ2-7
clone size: many
V gene: TRBV27
CDR3 protein: CASSLSNRGPYEQYF

J gene: TRBJ2-5
clone size: -
V gene: TRBV7-9
CDR3 protein: CASSLGTAQETQYF

J gene: TRBJ1-2
clone size: -
V gene: TRBV12-3/TRBV12-4
CDR3 protein: CASSSPVSGRNIDGYTF

J gene: TRBJ1-5
clone size: many
V gene: TRBV30
CDR3 protein: CAWSWGVSSNQPQHF

J gene: TRBJ2-3
clone size: -
V gene: TRBV5-6
CDR3 protein: CASSLALSPSTDTQYF

J gene: TRBJ1-5
clone size: many
V gene: TRBV20-1
CDR3 protein: CSASPPGQGINQPQHF

J gene: TRBJ1-2
clone size: many
V gene: TRBV5-4
CDR3 protein: CASRLDRGPYGYTF

J gene: TRBJ2-1
clone size: few
V gene: TRBV7-6
CDR3 protein: CASSRGGTYNEQFF

J gene: TRBJ1-2
clone size: many
V gene: TRBV6-1
CDR3 protein: CASSEVSRDGYTF

J gene: TRBJ1-5
clone size: many
V gene: TRBV28
CDR3 protein: CASSSWTGDNQPQHF

J gene: TRBJ1-2
clone size: -
V gene: TRBV9
CDR3 protein: CASSVGSGGPYGYTF

J gene: TRBJ2-7
clone size: medium-sized
V gene: TRBV20-1
CDR3 protein: CSARRTSDYEQYF

J gene: TRBJ2-3
clone size: many
V gene: TRBV27
CDR3 protein: CASSKWDRFTDTQYF

J gene: TRBJ2-6
clone size: few
V gene: TRBV7-3
CDR3 protein: CASSLTGSGANVLTF

J gene: TRBJ2-1
clone size: many
V gene: TRBV12-3/TRBV12-4
CDR3 protein: CASSSRGRLAGGHEQFF

J gene: TRBJ2-1
clone size: many
V gene: TRBV4-1
CDR3 protein: CASSQPGLPEEQFF

J gene: TRBJ2-2
clone size: -
V gene: TRBV28
CDR3 protein: CASSLFASGRRTGELFF

J gene: TRBJ1-5
clone size: -
V gene: TRBV27
CDR3 protein: CASSLNYKQPQHF

J gene: TRBJ1-1
clone size: -
V gene: TRBV19
CDR3 protein: CASTRTGGNTEAFF

J gene: TRBJ2-1
clone size: many
V gene: TRBV7-3
CDR3 protein: CASSLRGPHGDATLGEQFF

J gene: TRBJ2-2
clone size: -
V gene: TRBV10-3
CDR3 protein: CSTKSGSTGELFF

J gene: TRBJ2-7
clone size: many
V gene: TRBV11-2
CDR3 protein: CASSPLRGVVTYEQYF

J gene: TRBJ2-7
clone size: many
V gene: TRBV6-5
CDR3 protein: CASSYSPGRDEQYF

J gene: TRBJ2-7
clone size: few
V gene: TRBV19
CDR3 protein: CASTGDSPYEQYF

J gene: TRBJ1-5
clone size: few
V gene: TRBV5-4
CDR3 protein: CASSLVVGTESNQPQHF

J gene: TRBJ2-3
clone size: -
V gene: TRBV28
CDR3 protein: CASSLQGALDTQYF

J gene: TRBJ2-7
clone size: -
V gene: TRBV6-4
CDR3 protein: CASIAGPGGAEQYF

J gene: TRBJ1-1
clone size: -
V gene: TRBV7-2
CDR3 protein: CASSLDAHRNTEAFF

J gene: TRBJ1-1
clone size: few
V gene: TRBV30
CDR3 protein: CAWSVLRYAFF

J gene: TRBJ1-1
clone size: many
V gene: TRBV20-1
CDR3 protein: CSARTGFDFQAEAFF

J gene: TRBJ1-6
clone size: -
V gene: TRBV2
CDR3 protein: CASSVDGAEPLHF

J gene: TRBJ2-1
clone size: -
V gene: TRBV19
CDR3 protein: CATNWGVQGEQFF

J gene: TRBJ2-1
clone size: -
V gene: TRBV27
CDR3 protein: CASSAGLAVLSYNEQFF

J gene: TRBJ1-5
clone size: many
V gene: TRBV11-2
CDR3 protein: CASSADRGYQPQHF

J gene: TRBJ1-5
clone size: many
V gene: TRBV19
CDR3 protein: CASSPITLVDQPQHF

J gene: TRBJ2-3
clone size: -
V gene: TRBV5-1
CDR3 protein: CASSFGQGTDTQYF

J gene: TRBJ2-1
clone size: many
V gene: TRBV30
CDR3 protein: CAWGQTSGPYNEQFF

J gene: TRBJ2-5
clone size: many
V gene: TRBV19
CDR3 protein: CASSTDRVGGTQYF

J gene: TRBJ2-7
clone size: many
V gene: TRBV6-1
CDR3 protein: CASGTSGTSEGQYF

J gene: TRBJ2-3
clone size: -
V gene: TRBV20-1
CDR3 protein: CSARVVRGTDTQYF

J gene: TRBJ1-1
clone size: many
V gene: TRBV12-3/TRBV12-4
CDR3 protein: CASSPGPEAFF

J gene: TRBJ2-5
clone size: many
V gene: TRBV3-1
CDR3 protein: CASSQAYGGRPTQYF